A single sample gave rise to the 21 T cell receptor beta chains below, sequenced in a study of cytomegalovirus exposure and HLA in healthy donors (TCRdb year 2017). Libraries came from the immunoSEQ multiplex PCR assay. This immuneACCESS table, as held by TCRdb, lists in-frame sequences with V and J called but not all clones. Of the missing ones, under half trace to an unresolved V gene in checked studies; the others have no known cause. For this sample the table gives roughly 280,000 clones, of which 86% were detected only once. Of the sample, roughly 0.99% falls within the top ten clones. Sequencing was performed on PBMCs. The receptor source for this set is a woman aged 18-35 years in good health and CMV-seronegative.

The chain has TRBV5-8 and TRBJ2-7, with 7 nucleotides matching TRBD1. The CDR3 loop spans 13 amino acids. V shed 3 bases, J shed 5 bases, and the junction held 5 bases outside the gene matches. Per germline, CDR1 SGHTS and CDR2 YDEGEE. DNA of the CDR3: TGTGCCAGCAGCTCTACAGGGGTCCACGAGCAGTACTTC. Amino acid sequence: CASSSTGVHEQYF.

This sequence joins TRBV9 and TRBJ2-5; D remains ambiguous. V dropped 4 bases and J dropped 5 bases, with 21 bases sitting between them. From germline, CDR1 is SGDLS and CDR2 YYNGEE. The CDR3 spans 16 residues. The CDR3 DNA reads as TGTGCCAGCAGCCCGACCCTGTGGAGTCGGCAGGAGACCCAGTACTTC. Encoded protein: CASSPTLWSRQETQYF.

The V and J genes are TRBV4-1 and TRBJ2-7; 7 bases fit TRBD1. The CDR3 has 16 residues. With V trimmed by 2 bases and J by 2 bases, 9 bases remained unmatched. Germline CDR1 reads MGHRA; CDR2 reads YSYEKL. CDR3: CASSQPRGTATYEQYF. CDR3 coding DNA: TGCGCCAGCAGCCAACCCCGAGGGACAGCAACCTACGAGCAGTACTTC.

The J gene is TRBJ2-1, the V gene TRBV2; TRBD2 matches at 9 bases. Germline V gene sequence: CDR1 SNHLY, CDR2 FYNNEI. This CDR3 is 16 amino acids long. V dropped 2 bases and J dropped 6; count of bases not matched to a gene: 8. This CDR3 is CASSELAGGGSNEQFF. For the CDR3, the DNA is TGTGCCAGCAGTGAATTGGCGGGAGGGGGGAGCAATGAGCAGTTCTTC.

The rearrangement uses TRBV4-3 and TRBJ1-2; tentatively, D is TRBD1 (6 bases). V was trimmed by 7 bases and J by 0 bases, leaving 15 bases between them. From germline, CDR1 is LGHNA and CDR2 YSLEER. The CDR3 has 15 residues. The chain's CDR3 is CASTDRFRANYGYTF. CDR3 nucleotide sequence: TGCGCCAGCACCGACAGGTTCCGAGCTAACTATGGCTACACCTTC.

CDR3 loop: CASSKMGLAASYEQYF. DNA of the CDR3: TGTGCCAGCAGTAAGATGGGACTAGCGGCGAGCTACGAGCAGTACTTC. The chain joins TRBV27 to TRBJ2-7; 11 bases are shared with TRBD2. CDR3 length equals 16 residues. Germline V gene lookup returns CDR1 MNHEY and CDR2 SMNVEV (reference sequence). V lost 5 bases, J lost 3 bases, and 9 bases stayed unmatched.

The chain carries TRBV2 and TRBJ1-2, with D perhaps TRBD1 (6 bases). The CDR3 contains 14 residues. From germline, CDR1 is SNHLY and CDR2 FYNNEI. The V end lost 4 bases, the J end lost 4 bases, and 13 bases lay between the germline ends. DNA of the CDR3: TGTGCCAGCAGTGGGGCAGGGGCCCCCTATGGCTACACCTTC. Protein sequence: CASSGAGAPYGYTF. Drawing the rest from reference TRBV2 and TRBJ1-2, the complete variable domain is EPEVTQTPSHQVTQMGQEVILRCVPISNHLYFYWYRQILGQKVEFLVSFYNNEISEKSEIFDDQFSVERPDGSNFTLKIRSTKLEDSAMYFCASSGAGAPYGYTFGSGTRLTVV.

The CDR3 bases are TGTGCCAGCAGCTTGGTACTTCAAGAGACCCAGTACTTC. Its translation: CASSLVLQETQYF. The chain links TRBV5-4 to TRBJ2-5; no firm D call. Germline lookup yields CDR1 SGHNT and CDR2 YYREEE (reference sequence). V lost 0 bases, J lost 2 bases, and 5 bases lay in between. This CDR3 is 13 amino acids long.

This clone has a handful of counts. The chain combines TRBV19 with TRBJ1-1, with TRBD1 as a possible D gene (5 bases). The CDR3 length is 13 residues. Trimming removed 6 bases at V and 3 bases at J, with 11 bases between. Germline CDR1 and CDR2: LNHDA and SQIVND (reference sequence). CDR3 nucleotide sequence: TGTGCCAGTAGCGCGACAGTTTACACTGAAGCTTTCTTT. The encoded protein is CASSATVYTEAFF.

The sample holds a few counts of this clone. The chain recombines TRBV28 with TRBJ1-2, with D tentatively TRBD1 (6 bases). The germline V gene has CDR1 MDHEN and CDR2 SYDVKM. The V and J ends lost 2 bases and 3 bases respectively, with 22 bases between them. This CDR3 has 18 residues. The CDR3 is CASSLKAFGEGVDYGYTF. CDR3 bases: TGTGCCAGCAGTTTAAAAGCCTTCGGGGAGGGGGTTGACTATGGCTACACCTTC.

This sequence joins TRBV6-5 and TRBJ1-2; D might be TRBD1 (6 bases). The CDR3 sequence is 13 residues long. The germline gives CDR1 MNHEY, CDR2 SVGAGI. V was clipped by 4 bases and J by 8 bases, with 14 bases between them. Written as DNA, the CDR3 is TGTGCCAGCAGTTTCGGGGACACCCGGGGCTACACCTTC. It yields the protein CASSFGDTRGYTF.

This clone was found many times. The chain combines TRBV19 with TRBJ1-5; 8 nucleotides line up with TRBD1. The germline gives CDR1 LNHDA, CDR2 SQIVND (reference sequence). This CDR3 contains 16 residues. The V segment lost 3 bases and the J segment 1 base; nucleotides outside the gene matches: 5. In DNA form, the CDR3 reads TGTGCCAGTAGTATGACAGGGGCGGACAGCAATCAGCCCCAGCATTTT. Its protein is CASSMTGADSNQPQHF.

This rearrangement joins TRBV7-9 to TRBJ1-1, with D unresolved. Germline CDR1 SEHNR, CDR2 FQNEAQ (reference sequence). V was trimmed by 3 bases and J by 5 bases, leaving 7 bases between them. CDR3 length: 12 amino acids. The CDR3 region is CASSFRRTEAFF. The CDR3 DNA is TGTGCCAGCAGCTTCCGCCGGACTGAAGCTTTCTTT.

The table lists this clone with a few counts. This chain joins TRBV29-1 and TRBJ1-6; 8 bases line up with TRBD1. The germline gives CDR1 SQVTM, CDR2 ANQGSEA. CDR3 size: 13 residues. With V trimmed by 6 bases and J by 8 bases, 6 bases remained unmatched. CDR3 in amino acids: CSVLDRVDSPLHF. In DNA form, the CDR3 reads TGCAGCGTCCTGGACAGGGTCGATTCACCCCTCCACTTT.

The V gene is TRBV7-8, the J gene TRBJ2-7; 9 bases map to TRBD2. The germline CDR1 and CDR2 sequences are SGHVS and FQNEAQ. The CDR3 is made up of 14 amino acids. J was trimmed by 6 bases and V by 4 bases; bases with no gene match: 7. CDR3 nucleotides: TGTGCCAGCAGCTCGGGACTAGCCCCAGGCGAGCAGTACTTC. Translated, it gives CASSSGLAPGEQYF.

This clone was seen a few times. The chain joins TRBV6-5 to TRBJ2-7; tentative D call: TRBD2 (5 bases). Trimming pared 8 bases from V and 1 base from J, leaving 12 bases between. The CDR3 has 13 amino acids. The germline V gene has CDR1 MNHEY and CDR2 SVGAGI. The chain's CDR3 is CASQPRGSYEQYF. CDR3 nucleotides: TGTGCCAGCCAGCCGCGCGGGTCCTACGAGCAGTACTTC.

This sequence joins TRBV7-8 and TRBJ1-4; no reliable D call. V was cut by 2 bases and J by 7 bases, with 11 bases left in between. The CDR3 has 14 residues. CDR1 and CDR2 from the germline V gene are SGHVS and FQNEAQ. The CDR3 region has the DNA TGTGCCAGCAGCTTACTTTCCGTGAGTGAAAAACTGTTTTTT. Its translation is CASSLLSVSEKLFF.

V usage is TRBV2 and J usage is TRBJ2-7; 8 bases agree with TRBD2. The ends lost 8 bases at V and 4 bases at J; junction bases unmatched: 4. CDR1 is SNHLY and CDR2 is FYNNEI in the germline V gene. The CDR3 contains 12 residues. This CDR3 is CASGRGGYEQYF. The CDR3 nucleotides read TGTGCCAGCGGCCGGGGGGGGTACGAGCAGTACTTC.

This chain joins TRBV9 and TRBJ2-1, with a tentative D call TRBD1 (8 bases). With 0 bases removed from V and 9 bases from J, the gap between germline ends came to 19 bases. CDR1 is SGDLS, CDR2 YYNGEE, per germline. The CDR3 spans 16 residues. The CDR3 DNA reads TGTGCCAGCAGCGTAGAGATTTCGGACAGGGAGGGTGAGCAGTTCTTC. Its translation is CASSVEISDREGEQFF.

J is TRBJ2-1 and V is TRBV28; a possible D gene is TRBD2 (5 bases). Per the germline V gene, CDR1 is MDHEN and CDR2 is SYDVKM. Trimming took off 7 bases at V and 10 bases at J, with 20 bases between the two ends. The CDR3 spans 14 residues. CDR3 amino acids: CASTNDGVRHEQFF. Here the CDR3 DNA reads TGTGCCAGCACTAACGACGGGGTTCGGCACGAGCAGTTCTTC.

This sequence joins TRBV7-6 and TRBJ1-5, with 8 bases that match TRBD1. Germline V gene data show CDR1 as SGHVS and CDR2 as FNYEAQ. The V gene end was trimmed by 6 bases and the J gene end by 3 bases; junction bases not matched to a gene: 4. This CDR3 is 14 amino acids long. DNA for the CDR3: TGTGCCAGCAGTCAACAGGGGGTCAATCAGCCCCAGCATTTT. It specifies CASSQQGVNQPQHF.